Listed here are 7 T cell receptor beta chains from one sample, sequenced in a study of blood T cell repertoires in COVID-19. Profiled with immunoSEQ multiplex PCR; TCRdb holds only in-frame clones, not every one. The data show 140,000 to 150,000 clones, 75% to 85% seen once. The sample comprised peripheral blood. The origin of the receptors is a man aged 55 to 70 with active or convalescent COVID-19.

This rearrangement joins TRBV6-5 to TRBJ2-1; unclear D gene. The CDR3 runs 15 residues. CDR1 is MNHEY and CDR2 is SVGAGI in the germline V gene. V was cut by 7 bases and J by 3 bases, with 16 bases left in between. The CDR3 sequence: CASIDSLPYYNEQFF. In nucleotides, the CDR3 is TGTGCCAGCATAGATTCACTACCCTACTACAATGAGCAGTTCTTC.

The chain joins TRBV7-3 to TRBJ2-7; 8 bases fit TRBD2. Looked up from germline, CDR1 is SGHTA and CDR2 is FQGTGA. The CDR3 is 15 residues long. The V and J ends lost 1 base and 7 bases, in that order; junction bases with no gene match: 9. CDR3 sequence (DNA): TGTGCCAGCAGCTTAAGCTCCGGGACTAGGGGGGAGCAGTACTTC. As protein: CASSLSSGTRGEQYF.

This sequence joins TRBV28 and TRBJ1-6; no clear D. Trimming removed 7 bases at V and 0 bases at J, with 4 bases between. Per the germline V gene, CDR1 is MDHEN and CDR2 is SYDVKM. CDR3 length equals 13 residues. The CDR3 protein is CASIGSYNSPLHF. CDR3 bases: TGTGCCAGCATCGGCTCCTATAATTCACCCCTCCACTTT. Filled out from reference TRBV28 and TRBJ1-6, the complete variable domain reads DVKVTQSSRYLVKRTGEKVFLECVQDMDHENMFWYRQDPGLGLRLIYFSYDVKMKEKGDIPEGYSVSREKKERFSLILESASTNQTSMYLCASIGSYNSPLHFGNGTRLTVT.

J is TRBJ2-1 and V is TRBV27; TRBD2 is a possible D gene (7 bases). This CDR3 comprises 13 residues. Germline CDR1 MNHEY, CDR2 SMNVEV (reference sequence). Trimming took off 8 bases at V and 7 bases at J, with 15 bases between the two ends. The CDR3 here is CASGGGDYNEQFF. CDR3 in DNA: TGTGCCAGCGGGGGGGGCGACTATAATGAGCAGTTCTTC.

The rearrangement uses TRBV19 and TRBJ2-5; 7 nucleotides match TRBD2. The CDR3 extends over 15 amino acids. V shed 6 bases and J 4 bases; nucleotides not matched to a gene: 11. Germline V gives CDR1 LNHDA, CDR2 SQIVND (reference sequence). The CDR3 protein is CASSSAVGGGETQYF. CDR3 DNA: TGTGCCAGTAGCTCCGCCGTTGGGGGGGGAGAGACCCAGTACTTC.

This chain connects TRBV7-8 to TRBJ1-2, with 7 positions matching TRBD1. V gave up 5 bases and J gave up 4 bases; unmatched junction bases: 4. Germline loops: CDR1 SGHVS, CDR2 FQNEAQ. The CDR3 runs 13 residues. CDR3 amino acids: CASSRDRGYGYTF. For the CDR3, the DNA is TGTGCCAGCAGCCGGGACAGAGGCTATGGCTACACCTTC.

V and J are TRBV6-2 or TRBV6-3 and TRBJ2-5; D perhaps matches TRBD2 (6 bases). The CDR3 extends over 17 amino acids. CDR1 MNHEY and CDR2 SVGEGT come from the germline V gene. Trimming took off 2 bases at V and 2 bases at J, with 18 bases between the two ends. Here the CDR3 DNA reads TGTGCCAGCAGTTACGGTCATCGCGGGATGGGACAAGAGACCCAGTACTTC. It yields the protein CASSYGHRGMGQETQYF.